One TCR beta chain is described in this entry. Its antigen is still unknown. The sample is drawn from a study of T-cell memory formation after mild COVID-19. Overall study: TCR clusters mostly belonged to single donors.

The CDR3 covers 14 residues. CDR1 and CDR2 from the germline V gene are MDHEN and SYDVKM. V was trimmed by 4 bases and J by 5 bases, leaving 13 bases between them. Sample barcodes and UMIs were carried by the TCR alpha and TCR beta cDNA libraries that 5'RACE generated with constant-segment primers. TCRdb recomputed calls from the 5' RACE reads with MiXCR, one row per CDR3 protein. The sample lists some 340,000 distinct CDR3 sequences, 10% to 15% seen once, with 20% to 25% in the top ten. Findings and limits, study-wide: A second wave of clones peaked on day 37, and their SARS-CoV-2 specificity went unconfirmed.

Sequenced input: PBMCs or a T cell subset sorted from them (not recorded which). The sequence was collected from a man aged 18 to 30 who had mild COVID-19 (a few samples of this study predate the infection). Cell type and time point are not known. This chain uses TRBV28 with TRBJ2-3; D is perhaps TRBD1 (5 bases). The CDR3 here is CASSSRVFLDTQYF. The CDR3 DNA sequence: TGTGCCAGCAGTTCCAGGGTTTTTCTAGATACGCAGTATTTT.